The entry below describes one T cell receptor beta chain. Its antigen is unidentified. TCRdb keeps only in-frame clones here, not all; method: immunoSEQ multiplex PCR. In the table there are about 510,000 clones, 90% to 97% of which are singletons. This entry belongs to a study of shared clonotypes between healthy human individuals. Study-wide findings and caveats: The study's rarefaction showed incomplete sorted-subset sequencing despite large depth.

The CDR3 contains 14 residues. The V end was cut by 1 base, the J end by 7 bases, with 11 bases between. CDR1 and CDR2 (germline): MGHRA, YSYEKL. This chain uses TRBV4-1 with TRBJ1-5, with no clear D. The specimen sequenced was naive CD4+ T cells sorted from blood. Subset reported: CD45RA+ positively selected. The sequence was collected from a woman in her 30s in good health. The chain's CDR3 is CASSQGRTGQPQHF. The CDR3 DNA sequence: TGCGCCAGCAGCCAAGGCCGCACGGGCCAGCCCCAGCATTTT.